This paragraph reports one T cell receptor beta chain. The germline gives CDR1 KGHSH, CDR2 LQKENI. Trimming cost V 5 bases and J 1 base; bases outside gene matches: 5. The CDR3 sequence is 15 residues long. This sample was included in a study of blood T cell repertoires in COVID-19. Assay used: immunoSEQ multiplex PCR; TCRdb lists only in-frame clones, some missing. The table has some 200,000 clones, over 75% seen once. The chain has TRBV18 and TRBJ2-5, with TRBD1 matching over 9 bases. Sequences were obtained from peripheral blood. The sequence came from a man older than 75 with acute or convalescent COVID-19. DNA for the CDR3: TGTGCCAGCTCAAGAGACAGGGGGACCCAAGAGACCCAGTACTTC. This gives the protein CASSRDRGTQETQYF.